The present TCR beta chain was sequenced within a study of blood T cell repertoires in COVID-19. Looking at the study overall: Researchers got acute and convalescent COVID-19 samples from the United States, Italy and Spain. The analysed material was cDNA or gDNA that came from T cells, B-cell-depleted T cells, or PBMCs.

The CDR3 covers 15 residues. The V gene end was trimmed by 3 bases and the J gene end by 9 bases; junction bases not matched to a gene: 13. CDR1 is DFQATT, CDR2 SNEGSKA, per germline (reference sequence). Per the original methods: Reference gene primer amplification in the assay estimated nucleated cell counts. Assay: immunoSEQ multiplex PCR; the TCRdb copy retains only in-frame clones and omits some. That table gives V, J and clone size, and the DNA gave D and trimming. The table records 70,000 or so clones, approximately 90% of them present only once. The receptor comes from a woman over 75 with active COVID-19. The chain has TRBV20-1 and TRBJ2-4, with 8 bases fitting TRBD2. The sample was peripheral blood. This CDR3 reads CSASAGTSRLGIQYF. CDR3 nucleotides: TGCAGTGCTAGTGCGGGGACTAGTCGATTGGGCATTCAGTACTTC.